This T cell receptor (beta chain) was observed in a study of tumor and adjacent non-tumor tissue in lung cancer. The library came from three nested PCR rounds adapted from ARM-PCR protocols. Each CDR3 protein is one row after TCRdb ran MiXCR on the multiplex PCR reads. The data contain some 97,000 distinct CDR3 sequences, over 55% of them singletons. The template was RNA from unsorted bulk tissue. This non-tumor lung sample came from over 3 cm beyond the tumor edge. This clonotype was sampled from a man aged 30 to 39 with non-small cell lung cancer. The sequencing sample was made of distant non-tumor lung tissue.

CDR3 protein: CSATSTLAGGSEQFF. In nucleotides, the CDR3 is TGCAGTGCAACCTCCACACTAGCGGGGGGTTCTGAGCAGTTCTTC. This chain uses TRBV20-1 with TRBJ2-1, with 12 bases that match TRBD2. Germline values: CDR1 DFQATT, CDR2 SNEGSKA (reference sequence). This CDR3 is 15 amino acids long. The V gene end was trimmed by 6 bases and the J gene end by 9 bases; junction bases not matched to a gene: 12.